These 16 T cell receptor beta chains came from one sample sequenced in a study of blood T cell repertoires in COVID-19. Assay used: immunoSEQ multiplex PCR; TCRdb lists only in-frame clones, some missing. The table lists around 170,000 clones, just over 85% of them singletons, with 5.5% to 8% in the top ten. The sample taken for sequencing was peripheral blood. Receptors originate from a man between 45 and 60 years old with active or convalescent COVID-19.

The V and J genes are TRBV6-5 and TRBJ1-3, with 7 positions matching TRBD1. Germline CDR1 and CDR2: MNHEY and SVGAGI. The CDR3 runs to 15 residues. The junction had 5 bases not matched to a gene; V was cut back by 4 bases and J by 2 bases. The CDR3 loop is CASSFTGVPGNTIYF. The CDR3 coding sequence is TGTGCCAGCAGTTTCACAGGGGTACCTGGAAACACCATATATTTT.

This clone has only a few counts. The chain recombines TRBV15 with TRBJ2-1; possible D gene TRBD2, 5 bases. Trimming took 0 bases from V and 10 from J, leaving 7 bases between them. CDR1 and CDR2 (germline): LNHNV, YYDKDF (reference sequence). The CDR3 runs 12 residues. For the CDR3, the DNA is TGTGCCACCAGCAGAGATCGGAGGGAGCAGTTCTTC. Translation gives CATSRDRREQFF.

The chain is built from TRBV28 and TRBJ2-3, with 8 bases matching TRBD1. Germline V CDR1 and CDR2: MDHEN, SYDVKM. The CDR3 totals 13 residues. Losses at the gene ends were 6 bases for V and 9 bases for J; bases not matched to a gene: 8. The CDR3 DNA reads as TGTGCCAGCAGCCCAACCGGGACAGGAACGCAGTATTTT. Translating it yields CASSPTGTGTQYF.

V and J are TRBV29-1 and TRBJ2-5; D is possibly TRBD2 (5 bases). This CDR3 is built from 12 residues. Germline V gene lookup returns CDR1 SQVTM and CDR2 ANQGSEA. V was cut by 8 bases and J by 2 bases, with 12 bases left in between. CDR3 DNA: TGCAGCTCCACCGGGAAGCAAGAGACCCAGTACTTC. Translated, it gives CSSTGKQETQYF.

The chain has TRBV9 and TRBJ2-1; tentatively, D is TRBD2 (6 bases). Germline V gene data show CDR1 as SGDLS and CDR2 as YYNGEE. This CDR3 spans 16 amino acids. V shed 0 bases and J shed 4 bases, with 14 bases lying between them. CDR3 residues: CASSVGLGTSYNEQFF. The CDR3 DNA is TGTGCCAGCAGCGTAGGGTTAGGGACTTCATACAATGAGCAGTTCTTC.

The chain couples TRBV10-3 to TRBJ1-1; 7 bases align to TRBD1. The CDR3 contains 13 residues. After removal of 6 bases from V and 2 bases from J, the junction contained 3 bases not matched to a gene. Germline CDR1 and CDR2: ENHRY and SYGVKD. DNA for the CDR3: TGTGCCATCAGGGGGACAGCAAACACTGAAGCTTTCTTT. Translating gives CAIRGTANTEAFF.

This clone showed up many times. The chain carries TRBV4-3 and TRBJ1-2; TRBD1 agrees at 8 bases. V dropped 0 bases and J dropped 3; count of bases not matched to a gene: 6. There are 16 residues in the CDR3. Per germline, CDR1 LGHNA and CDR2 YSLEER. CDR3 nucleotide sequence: TGCGCCAGCAGCCAAGAAACCCCAGGGGGCCACTATGGCTACACCTTC. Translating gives CASSQETPGGHYGYTF.

The CDR3 nucleotides read TGTGCCAGTAGTATTGGACAGGGGTTCTACGAGCAGTACTTC. It translates to CASSIGQGFYEQYF. J is TRBJ2-7 and V is TRBV19; TRBD1 aligns across 9 bases. The CDR3 covers 14 residues. The V and J ends lost 3 bases and 3 bases, in that order; junction bases with no gene match: 3. The germline V gene has CDR1 LNHDA and CDR2 SQIVND (reference sequence).

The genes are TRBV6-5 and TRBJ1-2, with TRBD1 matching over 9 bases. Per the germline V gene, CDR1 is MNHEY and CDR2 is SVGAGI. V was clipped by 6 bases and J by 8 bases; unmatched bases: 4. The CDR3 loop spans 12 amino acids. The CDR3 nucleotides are TGTGCCAGCAGCTACAGGGGGCGCGGCTACACCTTC. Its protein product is CASSYRGRGYTF.

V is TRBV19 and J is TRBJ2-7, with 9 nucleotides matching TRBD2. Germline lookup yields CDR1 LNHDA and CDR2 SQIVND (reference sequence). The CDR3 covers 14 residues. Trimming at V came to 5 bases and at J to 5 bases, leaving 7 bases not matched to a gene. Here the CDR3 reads CASSFLAGTNEQYF. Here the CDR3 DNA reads TGTGCCAGTAGTTTTCTAGCGGGGACCAACGAGCAGTACTTC.

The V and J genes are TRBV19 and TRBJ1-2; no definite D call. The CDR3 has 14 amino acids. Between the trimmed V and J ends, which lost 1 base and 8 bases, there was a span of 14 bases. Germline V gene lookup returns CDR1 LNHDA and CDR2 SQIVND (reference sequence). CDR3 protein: CASSIVPPVLGYTF. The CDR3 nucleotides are TGTGCCAGTAGTATAGTACCCCCGGTGTTGGGCTACACCTTC. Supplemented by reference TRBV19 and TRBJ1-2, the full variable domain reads DGGITQSPKYLFRKEGQNVTLSCEQNLNHDAMYWYRQDPGQGLRLIYYSQIVNDFQKGDIAEGYSVSREKKESFPLTVTSAQKNPTAFYLCASSIVPPVLGYTFGSGTRLTVV.

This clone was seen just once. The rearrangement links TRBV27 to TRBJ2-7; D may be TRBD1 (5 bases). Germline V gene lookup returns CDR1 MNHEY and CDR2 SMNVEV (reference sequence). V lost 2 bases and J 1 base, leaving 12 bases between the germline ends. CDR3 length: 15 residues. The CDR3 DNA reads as TGTGCCAGCAGTTTACTTCCGACAGTTTCCTACGAGCAGTACTTC. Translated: CASSLLPTVSYEQYF.

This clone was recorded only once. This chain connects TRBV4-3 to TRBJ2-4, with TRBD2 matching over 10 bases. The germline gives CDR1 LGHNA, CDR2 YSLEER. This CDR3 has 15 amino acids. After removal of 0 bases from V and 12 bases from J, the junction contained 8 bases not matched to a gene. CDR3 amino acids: CASSQDPLLAGPQYF. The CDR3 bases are TGCGCCAGCAGCCAAGATCCCCTACTAGCGGGACCTCAGTACTTC.

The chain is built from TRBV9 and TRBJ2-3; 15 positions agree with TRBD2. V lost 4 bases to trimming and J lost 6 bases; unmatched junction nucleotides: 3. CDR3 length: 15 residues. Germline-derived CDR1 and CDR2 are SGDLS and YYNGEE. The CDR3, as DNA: TGTGCCAGCAGCCCCGGACTAGCGGGAGGGGATACGCAGTATTTT. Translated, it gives CASSPGLAGGDTQYF.

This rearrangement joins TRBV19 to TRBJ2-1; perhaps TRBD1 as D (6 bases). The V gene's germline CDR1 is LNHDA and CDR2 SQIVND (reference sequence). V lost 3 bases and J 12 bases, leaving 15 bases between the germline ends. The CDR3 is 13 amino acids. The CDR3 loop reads CASSIYTGQVQFF. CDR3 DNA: TGTGCCAGTAGTATTTATACAGGGCAAGTGCAGTTCTTC.

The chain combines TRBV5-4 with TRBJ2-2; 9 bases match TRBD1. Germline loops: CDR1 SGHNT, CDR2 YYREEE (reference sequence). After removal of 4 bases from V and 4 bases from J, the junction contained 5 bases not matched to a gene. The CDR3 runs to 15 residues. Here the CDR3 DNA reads TGTGCCAGCAGCCGGGACAGGGTGGGCACCGGGGAGCTGTTTTTT. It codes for CASSRDRVGTGELFF. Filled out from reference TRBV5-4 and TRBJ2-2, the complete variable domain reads ETGVTQSPTHLIKTRGQQVTLRCSSQSGHNTVSWYQQALGQGPQFIFQYYREEENGRGNFPPRFSGLQFPNYSSELNVNALELDDSALYLCASSRDRVGTGELFFGEGSRLTVL.